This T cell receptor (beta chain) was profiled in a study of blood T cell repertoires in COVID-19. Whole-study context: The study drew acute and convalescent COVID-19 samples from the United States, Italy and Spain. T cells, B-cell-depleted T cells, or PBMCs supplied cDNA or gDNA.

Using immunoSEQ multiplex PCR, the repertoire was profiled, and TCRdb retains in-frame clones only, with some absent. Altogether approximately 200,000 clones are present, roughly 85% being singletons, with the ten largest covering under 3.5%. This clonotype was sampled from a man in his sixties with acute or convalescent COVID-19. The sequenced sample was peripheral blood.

Here the CDR3 DNA reads TGTGCCAGTAGGGGGGCGGGCACCGGGGAGCTGTTTTTT. Encoded protein: CASRGAGTGELFF. The chain has TRBV19 and TRBJ2-2; perhaps TRBD1 as D (6 bases). Germline CDR1 is LNHDA and CDR2 is SQIVND (reference sequence). Trimming stripped 6 bases from V and 4 bases from J, with 9 bases between. CDR3 length equals 13 residues.